Following are 32 T cell receptor beta chains from one sample sequenced in a study of T cell responses to AZD1222 COVID-19 vaccine (dated by TCRdb to about 2021). The library was built by means of the immunoSEQ multiplex PCR assay. Held by TCRdb, this immuneACCESS table contains in-frame sequences only and omits some clones. Under half of the omission traces to an unresolved V gene where checked; the cause of the rest is unknown. This sample holds some 180,000 clones; 80% to 95% were observed only once. The ten top clones hold around 2% of the sample. The sample's time point label is to be understood as: about 28 days (+/-7) after the second vaccine dose. The starting material was peripheral blood, obtained 28 days after the second AZD1222 dose. These receptors all stem from an adult who received the AZD1222 COVID-19 vaccine.

The chain links TRBV28 to TRBJ2-3; a possible D gene is TRBD1 (5 bases). The CDR3 is made up of 12 amino acids. V was pared by 8 bases and J by 3 bases, with 9 bases between. CDR1 is MDHEN, CDR2 SYDVKM, per germline. CDR3: CASQGSTDTQYF. DNA for the CDR3: TGTGCCAGCCAGGGTTCGACAGATACGCAGTATTTT.

The J gene is TRBJ1-1, the V gene TRBV4-2, with D unresolved. The CDR3 contains 14 residues. In germline, CDR1 is LGHNA, CDR2 YNFKEQ. V shed 4 bases and J shed 3 bases, with 12 bases lying between them. The CDR3 sequence: CASSPRAADTEAFF. CDR3 bases: TGTGCCAGCAGCCCCCGGGCAGCCGACACTGAAGCTTTCTTT.

V and J are TRBV10-2 and TRBJ1-2, with 7 bases lining up with TRBD1. Per the germline V gene, CDR1 is WSHSY and CDR2 is SAAADI. The ends lost 6 bases at V and 7 bases at J; junction bases unmatched: 11. The CDR3 length is 14 residues. The CDR3 region has the DNA TGCGCCAGCAGAAAGCAGGGGGTATGGAGTGGCTACACCTTC. It is translated as CASRKQGVWSGYTF.

The V and J genes are TRBV18 and TRBJ2-3, with 13 bases that match TRBD2. This CDR3 spans 17 amino acids. The trim removed 0 bases at V and 5 bases at J, leaving 5 bases unmatched. From germline, CDR1 is KGHSH and CDR2 LQKENI. The CDR3 region has the DNA TGTGCCAGCTCACCACCCGGACTAGCGGGAGTGGGAGATACGCAGTATTTT. Residues: CASSPPGLAGVGDTQYF. The full variable domain, in which reference TRBV18 and TRBJ2-3 provide the parts outside the CDR3, is NAGVMQNPRHLVRRRGQEARLRCSPMKGHSHVYWYRQLPEEGLKFMVYLQKENIIDESGMPKERFSAEFPKEGPSILRIQQVVRGDSAAYFCASSPPGLAGVGDTQYFGPGTRLTVL.

This clone has only one observation. This chain links TRBV7-2 with TRBJ1-3; D is undetermined. Trimming cost V 1 base and J 0 bases, with 7 bases left between them. Germline-derived CDR1 and CDR2 are SGHTA and FQGNSA. The CDR3 extends over 15 amino acids. The chain's CDR3 is CASSLVADSGNTIYF. The CDR3 DNA reads TGTGCCAGCAGCTTAGTTGCGGACTCTGGAAACACCATATATTTT.

V is TRBV3-1 (or the pseudogene TRBV3-2) and J is TRBJ2-3, with 13 bases aligning to TRBD2. V lost 0 bases to trimming and J lost 0 bases; unmatched junction nucleotides: 3. This CDR3 has 18 amino acids. CDR1 and CDR2 (germline): LGHDT, YNNKEL (reference sequence). CDR3 amino acids: CASSQELLAGGSTDTQYF. The CDR3 DNA sequence: TGTGCCAGCAGCCAAGAGTTACTAGCGGGGGGGAGCACAGATACGCAGTATTTT.

V is TRBV6-6 and J is TRBJ2-3, with TRBD1 matching over 8 bases. The CDR3 has 13 residues. Germline trimming cut 3 bases from V and 9 bases from J; bases unmatched to any gene: 5. Germline assignment: CDR1 MNHNY and CDR2 SVGAGI (reference sequence). CDR3 bases: TGTGCCAGCAGTTATCAGACAGGGGTAACGCAGTATTTT. Its translation is CASSYQTGVTQYF.

The chain couples TRBV5-5 to TRBJ2-7, with 12 bases aligning to TRBD2. The V gene end was trimmed by 3 bases and the J gene end by 9 bases; junction bases not matched to a gene: 13. Germline V lookup: CDR1 SGHKS, CDR2 YYEKEE (reference sequence). The length of the CDR3 is 16 residues. CDR3 in amino acids: CASSSRLAGEQVRQYF. The CDR3, as DNA: TGTGCCAGCAGCTCCCGACTAGCGGGAGAGCAGGTGAGGCAGTACTTC. Full variable domain (rest looked up from reference TRBV5-5 and TRBJ2-7): DAGVTQSPTHLIKTRGQQVTLRCSPISGHKSVSWYQQVLGQGPQFIFQYYEKEERGRGNFPDRFSARQFPNYSSELNVNALLLGDSALYLCASSSRLAGEQVRQYFGPGTRLTVT.

This clone showed up just a few times. This chain joins TRBV4-2 and TRBJ2-5, with 9 bases matching TRBD1. The CDR3 runs 14 residues. Losses at the gene ends were 1 base for V and 9 bases for J; bases not matched to a gene: 6. CDR1 and CDR2 (germline): LGHNA, YNFKEQ. In nucleotides, the CDR3 is TGTGCCAGCAGCCAAGGGGACAGGGAAGGGGCCCAGTACTTC. This sequence encodes CASSQGDREGAQYF.

The J gene is TRBJ2-5, the V gene TRBV5-1, with 10 nucleotides matching TRBD1. V lost 5 bases, J lost 9 bases, and 16 bases stayed unmatched. This CDR3 has 16 residues. The germline V gene encodes CDR1 SGHRS and CDR2 YFSETQ. The CDR3: CASRGATGGPVTPQYF. For the CDR3, the DNA is TGCGCCAGCAGGGGGGCGACAGGGGGCCCAGTAACGCCCCAGTACTTC.

The chain is built from TRBV6-5 and TRBJ1-3; perhaps TRBD1 as D (6 bases). The CDR3 is made up of 16 amino acids. V was cut by 0 bases and J by 0 bases, with 9 bases left in between. The germline V gene encodes CDR1 MNHEY and CDR2 SVGAGI. The DNA of the CDR3 is TGTGCCAGCAGTTACTCCGGGACATCCTCTGGAAACACCATATATTTT. Translation: CASSYSGTSSGNTIYF.

The chain is built from TRBV30 and TRBJ1-4; TRBD1 might be the D (5 bases). The V gene's germline CDR1 is GTSNPN and CDR2 SVGIG (reference sequence). The CDR3 is 15 residues long. Trimming took off 0 bases at V and 7 bases at J, with 15 bases between the two ends. The CDR3 spells CAWSVVSGVGEKLFF. The CDR3 DNA reads as TGTGCCTGGAGTGTAGTATCGGGGGTTGGTGAAAAACTGTTTTTT.

The chain combines TRBV4-1 with TRBJ1-2, with a possible D match to TRBD1 (6 bases). This CDR3 comprises 14 residues. V was shortened by 4 bases and J by 5 bases, with 14 bases between the two germline ends. The germline CDR1 and CDR2 sequences are MGHRA and YSYEKL. CDR3 amino acids: CASSPGTRLYGYTF. The CDR3 DNA is TGCGCCAGCAGCCCCGGGACACGCCTTTATGGCTACACCTTC.

V gene TRBV4-3 combines with J gene TRBJ1-4, with 7 bases fitting TRBD1. Unmatched junction bases numbered 11, after V lost 4 bases and J lost 6 bases. The CDR3 covers 16 residues. Germline V lookup: CDR1 LGHNA, CDR2 YSLEER. The CDR3 loop is CASSLSARGIDEKLFF. In nucleotides, the CDR3 is TGCGCCAGCAGCCTTTCGGCCAGGGGGATCGATGAAAAACTGTTTTTT.

The chain couples TRBV6-5 to TRBJ2-1, with D perhaps matching TRBD2 (7 bases). This CDR3 is 13 amino acids long. The V gene's germline CDR1 is MNHEY and CDR2 SVGAGI. V lost 7 bases, J lost 9 bases, and 16 bases lay in between. The CDR3 DNA is TGTGCCAGCACCGCCGACGGGGGGCGTGAGCAGTTCTTC. Its translation: CASTADGGREQFF.

The CDR3 DNA follows: TGCAGTGCTAGTCTTTTAGGACAGCTTTCAGCCCAGCATTTT. Translation gives CSASLLGQLSAQHF. The chain employs TRBV20-1 and TRBJ1-5, with D possibly TRBD1 on 6 matching bases. The CDR3 contains 14 residues. V was trimmed by 3 bases and J by 11 bases, leaving 20 bases between them. The germline gives CDR1 DFQATT, CDR2 SNEGSKA (reference sequence).

J is TRBJ2-3 and V is TRBV5-1, with D perhaps TRBD1 (6 bases). Germline CDR1 reads SGHRS; CDR2 reads YFSETQ. The CDR3 is 15 amino acids. Trimming cost V 1 base and J 2 bases, with 11 bases left between them. The CDR3 sequence is CASSLTGPPTDTQYF. In nucleotides, the CDR3 is TGCGCCAGCAGCTTGACAGGGCCCCCCACAGATACGCAGTATTTT.

V is TRBV7-3 and J is TRBJ2-1; maybe TRBD2 (5 bases). Trimming pared 5 bases from V and 4 bases from J, leaving 15 bases between. This CDR3 contains 15 residues. Germline V gene sequence: CDR1 SGHTA, CDR2 FQGTGA. Here the CDR3 reads CASSPPERSYNEQFF. The CDR3 DNA sequence: TGTGCCAGCAGCCCCCCGGAGCGGAGTTACAATGAGCAGTTCTTC.

The chain links TRBV5-1 to TRBJ1-2; the D gene is possibly TRBD1 (6 bases). This CDR3 has 15 amino acids. The ends were cut back, 4 bases at V and 6 bases at J, with 19 bases in the middle. Germline CDR1 SGHRS, CDR2 YFSETQ. CDR3 sequence reads: CASSPTVGGANGYTF. CDR3 DNA sequence: TGCGCCAGCAGCCCCACGGTAGGGGGGGCGAATGGCTACACCTTC.

The gene calls are TRBV12-3 or TRBV12-4 and TRBJ2-5; weak D call: TRBD2 (5 bases). This CDR3 region has 13 residues. Trimming removed 7 bases from V and 1 base from J, with 10 bases in between. This CDR3 is CASTSGIQETQYF. CDR3 in DNA: TGTGCCAGCACCTCCGGGATCCAAGAGACCCAGTACTTC.

Here the CDR3 DNA reads TGTGCCAGCTCACAATTAGACAGAGACTACGAGCAGTACTTC. It is translated as CASSQLDRDYEQYF. The chain joins TRBV18 to TRBJ2-7, with D maybe TRBD1 (5 bases). With 4 bases removed from V and 3 bases from J, the gap between germline ends came to 13 bases. The CDR3 is made up of 14 amino acids. Germline assignment: CDR1 KGHSH and CDR2 LQKENI.

The J gene is TRBJ2-7, the V gene TRBV10-3; 8 bases fit TRBD1. CDR3 length: 15 residues. Germline trimming cut 6 bases from V and 3 bases from J; bases unmatched to any gene: 10. The germline CDR1 and CDR2 sequences are ENHRY and SYGVKD. The CDR3 coding sequence is TGTGCCATCAGACAAGGACAGGGACGCTTCTACGAGCAGTACTTC. Amino acid sequence: CAIRQGQGRFYEQYF.

Comments on this clone: This specimen includes other DNA sequences encoding the same CDR3. CDR3 sequence reads: CASSLDSQPQHF. CDR3 in DNA: TGTGCCAGCAGCTTAGACAGTCAGCCCCAGCATTTT. This chain joins TRBV7-9 and TRBJ1-5, with unresolved D. The V end was cut by 1 base, the J end by 6 bases, with 4 bases between. This CDR3 has 12 amino acids. Germline V CDR1 and CDR2: SEHNR, FQNEAQ (reference sequence).

This chain uses TRBV28 with TRBJ1-2; TRBD1 might be the D (5 bases). The germline V and J ends were trimmed by 4 bases and 5 bases, with 14 bases remaining between them. CDR1 and CDR2 from the germline V gene are MDHEN and SYDVKM. The CDR3 sequence is 14 residues long. The CDR3 here is CASSSGGDRYGYTF. The CDR3 coding sequence is TGTGCCAGCAGTTCGGGAGGGGATAGGTATGGCTACACCTTC.

This clone was counted once. The chain combines TRBV30 with TRBJ1-3, with 7 bases matching TRBD1. The germline CDR1 and CDR2 sequences are GTSNPN and SVGIG (reference sequence). The J segment lost 0 bases and the V segment lost 0 bases, leaving 2 bases of the junction unmatched. This CDR3 region has 15 residues. Here the CDR3 DNA reads TGTGCCTGGAGTGTAGCAGGGGGCTCTGGAAACACCATATATTTT. Protein product: CAWSVAGGSGNTIYF.

CDR3 DNA: TGTGCCAGCAGCCGGGGTATCGGGAACACTGAAGCTTTCTTT. Residues: CASSRGIGNTEAFF. This chain joins TRBV3-1 (or the pseudogene TRBV3-2) and TRBJ1-1, with D unresolved. The CDR3 spans 14 residues. Between the trimmed V and J ends, which lost 4 bases and 1 base, there was a span of 10 bases. CDR1 is LGHDT and CDR2 is YNNKEL in the germline V gene (reference sequence).

This chain joins TRBV5-6 and TRBJ1-6, with a weak D call TRBD1 (5 bases). This CDR3 has 18 amino acids. The germline CDR1 and CDR2 sequences are SGHDT and YYEEEE. The V end was cut by 4 bases, the J end by 9 bases, with 26 bases between. The CDR3 protein is CASSPMGGWLGDGSPLHF. In DNA form, the CDR3 reads TGTGCCAGCAGCCCGATGGGGGGGTGGCTGGGGGACGGTTCACCCCTCCACTTT.

This rearrangement joins TRBV7-3 to TRBJ2-3; D perhaps matches TRBD1 (6 bases). Germline CDR1 and CDR2: SGHTA and FQGTGA. This CDR3 is built from 11 residues. The V gene lost 5 bases and the J gene lost 7 bases, with 7 bases spanning the gap. Here the CDR3 reads CASSDRNTQYF. CDR3 nucleotides: TGTGCCAGCAGCGACAGGAATACGCAGTATTTT.

This chain links TRBV5-1 with TRBJ1-4, with 7 nucleotides matching TRBD1. The CDR3 has 14 amino acids. Germline assignment: CDR1 SGHRS and CDR2 YFSETQ. Trimming removed 0 bases from V and 8 bases from J; junction bases left unmatched: 4. As DNA, the CDR3 is TGCGCCAGCAGCTTGGGAGGGGGCAACGAAAAACTGTTTTTT. This gives the protein CASSLGGGNEKLFF.

This clone has more than one count but fewer than ten. V usage is TRBV21-1 and J usage is TRBJ1-1. TRBV21-1 constitutes a pseudogene. The length of the CDR3 is 15 residues. This CDR3 is CASTPCEGMNTEAFF. In nucleotides, the CDR3 is TGTGCCAGCACCCCTTGTGAGGGGATGAACACTGAAGCTTTCTTT.

This clone was recorded only once. The chain couples TRBV7-2 to TRBJ2-1; D unresolved. Germline V CDR1 and CDR2: SGHTA, FQGNSA. Trimming stripped 1 base from V and 4 bases from J, with 17 bases between. This CDR3 spans 17 amino acids. CDR3 nucleotide sequence: TGTGCCAGCAGCTTAGTCCGACACCGTAATAAGTACAATGAGCAGTTCTTC. Translating gives CASSLVRHRNKYNEQFF.

The J gene is TRBJ1-6, the V gene TRBV5-1, with 7 positions matching TRBD1. The CDR3 runs 15 residues. Germline loops: CDR1 SGHRS, CDR2 YFSETQ. Losses at the gene ends were 4 bases for V and 9 bases for J; bases not matched to a gene: 10. The CDR3: CASSREQGLASPLHF. The CDR3 DNA follows: TGCGCCAGCAGCAGAGAACAGGGGTTAGCTTCACCCCTCCACTTT.